A selection of T cell receptor beta chains follows, all from one sample in a study of shared clonotypes between healthy human individuals. Repertoires were generated with immunoSEQ multiplex PCR, while TCRdb's copy carries only in-frame clones and drops some. Of roughly 640,000 clones listed, about 96% were seen once; the top ten hold 0.045% to 0.06%. Sequenced input: naive CD4+ T cells sorted from blood. Receptor source: a woman in her twenties or thirties in good health. The CDR3 runs from the conserved cysteine through the conserved F or W. Fields, in order: V gene, clone size, CDR3 length, D gene, J gene, CDR3 protein, CDR3 DNA. D genes are given only for firm matches. Rows give clone size only sometimes, using once, few, many, or a class for an expanded clone.

v_gene: TRBV30
abundance: once
len: 12
d_gene: -
j_gene: TRBJ1-2
CDR3aa: CAWANSPYGYTF
CDR3nt: TGTGCCTGGGCGAACAGCCCCTATGGCTACACCTTC

v_gene: TRBV6-1
abundance: -
len: 12
d_gene: -
j_gene: TRBJ1-2
CDR3aa: CASSDQEYGYTF
CDR3nt: TGTGCCAGCAGTGACCAGGAGTATGGCTACACCTTC

v_gene: TRBV2
abundance: once
len: 14
d_gene: TRBD2
j_gene: TRBJ2-7
CDR3aa: CASSKTGTSGTQYF
CDR3nt: TGTGCCAGCAGCAAAACCGGGACTAGCGGGACACAGTACTTC

v_gene: TRBV27
abundance: -
len: 13
d_gene: -
j_gene: TRBJ2-3
CDR3aa: CASSSQRGDTQYF
CDR3nt: TGTGCCAGCAGTTCCCAGAGGGGGGATACGCAGTATTTT

v_gene: TRBV4-1
abundance: -
len: 19
d_gene: -
j_gene: TRBJ2-1
CDR3aa: CASSLQRGAPGQIYNEQFF
CDR3nt: TGCGCCAGCAGCCTACAACGTGGGGCTCCAGGACAGATCTACAATGAGCAGTTCTTC

v_gene: TRBV11-3
abundance: -
len: 14
d_gene: TRBD1
j_gene: TRBJ2-7
CDR3aa: CASSLGTGGYEQYF
CDR3nt: TGTGCCAGCAGCCTAGGGACAGGGGGTTACGAGCAGTACTTC

v_gene: TRBV25-1
abundance: once
len: 16
d_gene: TRBD2
j_gene: TRBJ2-7
CDR3aa: CASSELGLAGRYEQYF
CDR3nt: TGTGCCAGCAGTGAATTGGGACTAGCGGGAAGGTACGAGCAGTACTTC

v_gene: TRBV5-1
abundance: -
len: 13
d_gene: -
j_gene: TRBJ1-2
CDR3aa: CASSLAENYGYTF
CDR3nt: TGCGCCAGCAGCTTGGCGGAGAACTATGGCTACACCTTC

v_gene: TRBV29-1
abundance: -
len: 14
d_gene: TRBD1
j_gene: TRBJ2-7
CDR3aa: CSVGGGQGSYEQYF
CDR3nt: TGCAGCGTTGGCGGGGGACAGGGGTCCTACGAGCAGTACTTC

v_gene: TRBV2
abundance: -
len: 15
d_gene: -
j_gene: TRBJ2-7
CDR3aa: CASRVRGMVRNEQYF
CDR3nt: TGTGCCAGCAGAGTCAGGGGTATGGTCAGGAACGAGCAGTACTTC

v_gene: TRBV28
abundance: -
len: 13
d_gene: -
j_gene: TRBJ1-2
CDR3aa: CASSLPGFSGYTF
CDR3nt: TGTGCCAGCAGTTTACCAGGGTTTAGCGGCTACACCTTC

v_gene: TRBV29-1
abundance: -
len: 15
d_gene: TRBD1
j_gene: TRBJ2-3
CDR3aa: CSVQTGGAGTDTQYF
CDR3nt: TGCAGCGTGCAAACAGGGGGCGCAGGCACAGATACGCAGTATTTT

v_gene: TRBV6-5
abundance: -
len: 15
d_gene: -
j_gene: TRBJ2-7
CDR3aa: CASKKGPQGVHEQYF
CDR3nt: TGTGCCAGCAAAAAAGGTCCACAGGGTGTCCACGAGCAGTACTTC

v_gene: TRBV18
abundance: -
len: 16
d_gene: -
j_gene: TRBJ1-2
CDR3aa: CASSPQPGRISYGYTF
CDR3nt: TGTGCCAGCTCACCACAGCCGGGACGTATTAGCTATGGCTACACCTTC

v_gene: TRBV2
abundance: -
len: 12
d_gene: -
j_gene: TRBJ2-1
CDR3aa: CASSGPHNEQFF
CDR3nt: TGTGCCAGCAGTGGGCCTCACAATGAGCAGTTCTTC

v_gene: TRBV25-1
abundance: -
len: 12
d_gene: -
j_gene: TRBJ2-1
CDR3aa: CASSVQDNEQFF
CDR3nt: TGTGCCAGCAGTGTTCAAGACAATGAGCAGTTCTTC

v_gene: TRBV7-2
abundance: -
len: 15
d_gene: -
j_gene: TRBJ1-3
CDR3aa: CASSLEAHGGNTIYF
CDR3nt: TGTGCCAGCAGCTTAGAGGCGCATGGCGGAAACACCATATATTTT

v_gene: TRBV21-1
abundance: -
len: 16
d_gene: -
j_gene: TRBJ2-1
CDR3aa: CASSKVSSGRDNEQFF
CDR3nt: TGTGCCAGCAGCAAAGTTTCTAGCGGGAGGGACAATGAGCAGTTCTTC

v_gene: TRBV15
abundance: -
len: 19
d_gene: -
j_gene: TRBJ2-3
CDR3aa: CATSRGFRVPTKNTDTQYF
CDR3nt: TGTGCCACCAGCAGGGGTTTCCGGGTCCCGACGAAGAACACAGATACGCAGTATTTT

v_gene: TRBV6-1
abundance: -
len: 14
d_gene: TRBD1
j_gene: TRBJ1-1
CDR3aa: CASNDRGANTEAFF
CDR3nt: TGTGCCAGCAATGACAGGGGAGCGAACACTGAAGCTTTCTTT

v_gene: TRBV4-1
abundance: -
len: 14
d_gene: -
j_gene: TRBJ1-5
CDR3aa: CASSQVQGYQPQHF
CDR3nt: TGCGCCAGCAGCCAAGTTCAGGGCTATCAGCCCCAGCATTTT

v_gene: TRBV5-1
abundance: -
len: 15
d_gene: TRBD2
j_gene: TRBJ2-7
CDR3aa: CASSLRLADLREQYF
CDR3nt: TGCGCCAGCAGCTTAAGACTAGCGGATCTACGAGAGCAGTACTTC

v_gene: TRBV18
abundance: -
len: 13
d_gene: -
j_gene: TRBJ2-2
CDR3aa: CASSHQTDRELLF
CDR3nt: TGTGCCAGCTCTCACCAAACAGACCGGGAGCTGCTTTTT

v_gene: TRBV5-5
abundance: -
len: 15
d_gene: TRBD2
j_gene: TRBJ2-1
CDR3aa: CASSVGLADYNEQFF
CDR3nt: TGTGCCAGCAGCGTAGGACTAGCGGACTACAATGAGCAGTTCTTC

v_gene: TRBV5-1
abundance: -
len: 13
d_gene: -
j_gene: TRBJ1-2
CDR3aa: CASSSQGTYGYTF
CDR3nt: TGCGCCAGCAGCTCTCAAGGGACCTATGGCTACACCTTC

v_gene: TRBV11-2
abundance: -
len: 13
d_gene: TRBD2
j_gene: TRBJ2-2
CDR3aa: CATQGEGTGELFF
CDR3nt: TGTGCCACCCAAGGGGAGGGTACCGGGGAGCTGTTTTTT

v_gene: TRBV4-1
abundance: -
len: 14
d_gene: -
j_gene: TRBJ1-5
CDR3aa: CASSPTRNNQPQHF
CDR3nt: TGCGCCAGCAGCCCTACCAGGAACAATCAGCCCCAGCATTTT

v_gene: TRBV13
abundance: -
len: 15
d_gene: -
j_gene: TRBJ2-7
CDR3aa: CASSLWTAYSYEQYF
CDR3nt: TGTGCCAGCAGCTTATGGACAGCGTATTCCTACGAGCAGTACTTC

v_gene: TRBV12-5
abundance: once
len: 16
d_gene: TRBD2
j_gene: TRBJ2-2
CDR3aa: CASGSSSGRAAGELFF
CDR3nt: TGTGCTAGTGGTTCCTCTAGCGGGAGGGCCGCCGGGGAGCTGTTTTTT

v_gene: TRBV19
abundance: -
len: 16
d_gene: TRBD2
j_gene: TRBJ2-2
CDR3aa: CASKASGRIGTGELFF
CDR3nt: TGTGCCAGTAAGGCTAGCGGGAGAATAGGCACCGGGGAGCTGTTTTTT

v_gene: TRBV5-1
abundance: -
len: 15
d_gene: -
j_gene: TRBJ2-1
CDR3aa: CASSSTSSPADEQFF
CDR3nt: TGCGCCAGCAGCTCCACTAGTTCTCCGGCGGATGAGCAGTTCTTC

v_gene: TRBV19
abundance: once
len: 17
d_gene: -
j_gene: TRBJ2-1
CDR3aa: CASSRGRASGSYNEQFF
CDR3nt: TGTGCCAGTAGTAGGGGGCGTGCTAGCGGATCCTACAATGAGCAGTTCTTC

v_gene: TRBV9
abundance: -
len: 16
d_gene: -
j_gene: TRBJ2-1
CDR3aa: CASSVNPIAGLNEQFF
CDR3nt: TGTGCCAGCAGCGTAAACCCCATCGCTGGCCTTAATGAGCAGTTCTTC

v_gene: TRBV18
abundance: -
len: 14
d_gene: -
j_gene: TRBJ2-5
CDR3aa: CASSPPSREETQYF
CDR3nt: TGTGCCAGCTCACCACCGTCCAGGGAAGAGACCCAGTACTTC

v_gene: TRBV18
abundance: -
len: 12
d_gene: -
j_gene: TRBJ2-3
CDR3aa: CASSPNSYTQYF
CDR3nt: TGTGCCAGCTCACCAAACTCCTATACGCAGTATTTT

v_gene: TRBV28
abundance: -
len: 17
d_gene: -
j_gene: TRBJ2-7
CDR3aa: CASSLRAPPGKTYEQYF
CDR3nt: TGTGCCAGCAGTTTACGCGCGCCCCCGGGTAAGACCTACGAGCAGTACTTC

v_gene: TRBV5-1
abundance: -
len: 15
d_gene: -
j_gene: TRBJ1-1
CDR3aa: CASSFRGDMNTEAFF
CDR3nt: TGCGCCAGCAGCTTCAGGGGCGACATGAACACTGAAGCTTTCTTT

v_gene: TRBV7-9
abundance: -
len: 15
d_gene: TRBD1
j_gene: TRBJ1-1
CDR3aa: CASSPRTGRSTEAFF
CDR3nt: TGTGCCAGCAGCCCTCGGACAGGGCGGTCGACTGAAGCTTTCTTT

v_gene: TRBV5-1
abundance: -
len: 16
d_gene: TRBD2
j_gene: TRBJ2-5
CDR3aa: CASSLSGTSGIETQYF
CDR3nt: TGCGCCAGCAGCTTATCGGGGACTAGCGGGATTGAGACCCAGTACTTC

v_gene: TRBV7-2
abundance: -
len: 14
d_gene: -
j_gene: TRBJ2-7
CDR3aa: CASSSERVSYEQYF
CDR3nt: TGTGCCAGCAGCTCCGAGCGGGTCTCCTACGAGCAGTACTTC

v_gene: TRBV9
abundance: -
len: 16
d_gene: TRBD1
j_gene: TRBJ1-2
CDR3aa: CASSGTDRDRGSGYTF
CDR3nt: TGTGCCAGCAGCGGTACTGACCGGGACAGGGGTAGTGGCTACACCTTC

v_gene: TRBV10-3
abundance: once
len: 13
d_gene: TRBD2
j_gene: TRBJ2-1
CDR3aa: CAISGTTYNEQFF
CDR3nt: TGTGCCATCAGCGGGACTACCTACAATGAGCAGTTCTTC

v_gene: TRBV27
abundance: -
len: 17
d_gene: TRBD2
j_gene: TRBJ2-7
CDR3aa: CASTYPPRTSGSYEQYF
CDR3nt: TGTGCCAGCACCTACCCGCCCCGCACTAGCGGGAGTTACGAGCAGTACTTC

v_gene: TRBV11-2
abundance: -
len: 13
d_gene: -
j_gene: TRBJ1-5
CDR3aa: CASSLSLNQPQHF
CDR3nt: TGTGCCAGCAGCTTAAGCTTGAATCAGCCCCAGCATTTT

v_gene: TRBV29-1
abundance: -
len: 13
d_gene: TRBD2
j_gene: TRBJ2-5
CDR3aa: CSVDVDGRETQYF
CDR3nt: TGCAGCGTTGATGTGGACGGGAGGGAGACCCAGTACTTC

v_gene: TRBV7-2
abundance: -
len: 13
d_gene: -
j_gene: TRBJ1-2
CDR3aa: CASSFGRPYGYTF
CDR3nt: TGTGCCAGCAGCTTCGGGAGACCTTATGGCTACACCTTC

v_gene: TRBV11-2
abundance: -
len: 16
d_gene: -
j_gene: TRBJ2-5
CDR3aa: CASSLVAGYNQETQYF
CDR3nt: TGTGCCAGCAGCTTAGTGGCAGGGTACAATCAAGAGACCCAGTACTTC

v_gene: TRBV5-4
abundance: -
len: 12
d_gene: -
j_gene: TRBJ1-2
CDR3aa: CASSRDPHGYTF
CDR3nt: TGTGCCAGCAGCAGGGACCCCCATGGCTACACCTTC

v_gene: TRBV5-1
abundance: -
len: 15
d_gene: TRBD1
j_gene: TRBJ1-4
CDR3aa: CASRVQGATNEKLFF
CDR3nt: TGCGCCAGCAGGGTTCAGGGGGCAACTAATGAAAAACTGTTTTTT

v_gene: TRBV7-8
abundance: -
len: 16
d_gene: -
j_gene: TRBJ2-1
CDR3aa: CASSLSWASSYNEQFF
CDR3nt: TGTGCCAGCAGCCTCAGCTGGGCGTCCTCCTACAATGAGCAGTTCTTC

v_gene: TRBV5-1
abundance: -
len: 15
d_gene: -
j_gene: TRBJ1-2
CDR3aa: CASSLDPQLGGGYTF
CDR3nt: TGCGCCAGCAGCTTAGATCCTCAACTTGGTGGCGGCTACACCTTC

v_gene: TRBV7-9
abundance: -
len: 17
d_gene: -
j_gene: TRBJ1-1
CDR3aa: CASSFGPGRMMNTEAFF
CDR3nt: TGTGCCAGCAGCTTCGGACCGGGACGCATGATGAACACTGAAGCTTTCTTT

v_gene: TRBV10-3
abundance: -
len: 15
d_gene: -
j_gene: TRBJ2-3
CDR3aa: CAISESTSQSDTQYF
CDR3nt: TGTGCCATCAGTGAGTCGACTAGTCAGTCCGATACGCAGTATTTT

v_gene: TRBV6-6
abundance: -
len: 14
d_gene: -
j_gene: TRBJ1-6
CDR3aa: CASSYGGENSPLHF
CDR3nt: TGTGCCAGCAGTTACGGTGGCGAGAATTCACCCCTCCACTTT

v_gene: TRBV5-4
abundance: -
len: 15
d_gene: TRBD2
j_gene: TRBJ2-7
CDR3aa: CASSPGGLAGHEQYF
CDR3nt: TGTGCCAGCAGCCCTGGGGGACTAGCGGGCCACGAGCAGTACTTC

v_gene: TRBV28
abundance: -
len: 12
d_gene: -
j_gene: TRBJ2-3
CDR3aa: CASSSLPDTQYF
CDR3nt: TGTGCCAGCAGTTCACTTCCAGATACGCAGTATTTT

v_gene: TRBV7-9
abundance: -
len: 13
d_gene: TRBD2
j_gene: TRBJ2-1
CDR3aa: CASSAPGGRGQFF
CDR3nt: TGTGCCAGCAGCGCCCCCGGGGGGAGAGGGCAGTTCTTC

v_gene: TRBV11-3
abundance: -
len: 16
d_gene: TRBD1
j_gene: TRBJ2-1
CDR3aa: CASSQESGTGRNEQFF
CDR3nt: TGTGCCAGCAGTCAAGAGTCAGGGACAGGGAGGAATGAGCAGTTCTTC

v_gene: TRBV6-6
abundance: -
len: 14
d_gene: -
j_gene: TRBJ1-4
CDR3aa: CASTFGSRNEKLFF
CDR3nt: TGTGCCAGCACGTTCGGTTCGCGAAATGAAAAACTGTTTTTT

v_gene: TRBV7-2
abundance: -
len: 14
d_gene: -
j_gene: TRBJ2-1
CDR3aa: CASRLGGLYNEQFF
CDR3nt: TGTGCCAGCAGGCTAGGGGGATTATACAATGAGCAGTTCTTC